Presented here are 7 T cell receptor beta chains from one specimen sequenced in a study of blood T cell repertoires in COVID-19. Method: immunoSEQ multiplex PCR; TCRdb's copy keeps in-frame clones and lacks some. The sample has over 400,000 clones; about 88% are singletons. Sequencing used PBMCs or T cells enriched from blood (not recorded which). These receptors were collected from an older woman who had recovered from COVID-19.

This chain joins TRBV10-3 and TRBJ1-4; the D is unclear. CDR3 length: 15 amino acids. Germline V gives CDR1 ENHRY, CDR2 SYGVKD. The V end lost 4 bases, the J end lost 0 bases, and 9 bases lay between the germline ends. Here the CDR3 reads CAISAHKATNEKLFF. CDR3 nucleotides: TGTGCCATCAGTGCCCACAAAGCAACTAATGAAAAACTGTTTTTT.

The chain carries TRBV5-4 and TRBJ2-2, with 10 bases lining up with TRBD1. The CDR3 is 18 amino acids. Losses at the gene ends were 4 bases for V and 0 bases for J; bases not matched to a gene: 9. Germline CDR1 and CDR2: SGHNT and YYREEE (reference sequence). In DNA form, the CDR3 reads TGTGCCAGCAGCATGGACGGGACAGGGGCCACGAACACCGGGGAGCTGTTTTTT. This sequence encodes CASSMDGTGATNTGELFF.

In this sample, this clone turned up once. This rearrangement joins TRBV5-6 to TRBJ1-1, with 10 nucleotides matching TRBD1. CDR3 length: 16 amino acids. Germline values: CDR1 SGHDT, CDR2 YYEEEE. V shed 4 bases, J shed 2 bases, and the junction held 8 bases outside the gene matches. Written as DNA, the CDR3 is TGTGCCAGCAGCAGTCGGGACAGGGGACATAACACTGAAGCTTTCTTT. Amino acids: CASSSRDRGHNTEAFF.

The J gene is TRBJ1-6, the V gene TRBV25-1; 9 bases are a match to TRBD1. The V gene's germline CDR1 is MGHDK and CDR2 SYGVNS. The V segment lost 6 bases and the J segment 9 bases; nucleotides outside the gene matches: 9. This CDR3 has 15 amino acids. DNA of the CDR3: TGTGCCAGCAGGACAACAGGGGGCAGAGGTTCACCCCTCCACTTT. As protein: CASRTTGGRGSPLHF.

This chain uses TRBV5-1 with TRBJ2-1; D may be TRBD2 (5 bases). The ends were cut back, 4 bases at V and 7 bases at J, with 12 bases in the middle. The length of the CDR3 is 13 residues. Per germline, CDR1 SGHRS and CDR2 YFSETQ. The CDR3 coding sequence is TGCGCCAGCAGCCCGGCTCGCGGGAATGAGCAGTTCTTC. It codes for CASSPARGNEQFF.

This clone was seen only a few times. This chain connects TRBV5-1 to TRBJ1-2; 9 bases match TRBD1. Germline V lookup: CDR1 SGHRS, CDR2 YFSETQ. CDR3 length equals 13 residues. The V gene end was trimmed by 4 bases and the J gene end by 8 bases; junction bases not matched to a gene: 6. The CDR3 sequence is CASSIQGAGGYTF. Here the CDR3 DNA reads TGCGCCAGCAGCATACAGGGGGCAGGCGGCTACACCTTC. The entire variable domain, with the rest obtained from reference TRBV5-1 and TRBJ1-2, is as follows: KAGVTQTPRYLIKTRGQQVTLSCSPISGHRSVSWYQQTPGQGLQFLFEYFSETQRNKGNFPGRFSGRQFSNSRSEMNVSTLELGDSALYLCASSIQGAGGYTFGSGTRLTVV.

In this sample, this clone turned up once. The chain combines TRBV9 with TRBJ2-2; D gene unclear. The CDR3 has 12 amino acids. Per germline, CDR1 SGDLS and CDR2 YYNGEE. Trimming cost V 4 bases and J 2 bases, with 3 bases left between them. CDR3 coding DNA: TGTGCCAGCAGCTTAAACACCGGGGAGCTGTTTTTT. Amino acids: CASSLNTGELFF.